Each of the 6 T cell receptor beta chains below was sequenced from the same sample in a study of T cell responses to AZD1222 COVID-19 vaccine. Sequencing was performed with immunoSEQ multiplex PCR; in TCRdb, only in-frame clones are kept and a portion is missing. The data hold 150,000 or so clones, with around 92% observed a single time. The source material was peripheral blood, sampled on day 0 of AZD1222 vaccination. These receptors were obtained from an adult in good health.

V usage is TRBV3-1 (or the pseudogene TRBV3-2) and J usage is TRBJ2-7, with 12 nucleotides matching TRBD1. From germline, CDR1 is LGHDT and CDR2 YNNKEL (reference sequence). V shed 3 bases and J 7 bases; nucleotides not matched to a gene: 4. The CDR3 covers 14 residues. The DNA for the CDR3 is TGTGCCAGCAGCCATAGGGACAGGGGGCTTGAGCAGTACTTC. This encodes CASSHRDRGLEQYF.

This clone was detected only once. This chain connects TRBV10-1 to TRBJ2-3, with 9 positions matching TRBD2. CDR1 and CDR2 (germline): WNHNN, SYGVQD (reference sequence). There are 15 residues in the CDR3. After removal of 8 bases from V and 3 bases from J, the junction contained 9 bases not matched to a gene. The CDR3 DNA is TGCGCCAGCTCGTCTCGCGGGGGGGCTACAGATACGCAGTATTTT. This sequence encodes CASSSRGGATDTQYF.

The chain is built from TRBV18 and TRBJ1-2; D remains ambiguous. The germline V and J ends were trimmed by 2 bases and 4 bases, with 17 bases remaining between them. The CDR3 consists of 16 residues. Germline V gives CDR1 KGHSH, CDR2 LQKENI. Written as DNA, the CDR3 is TGTGCCAGCTCACCAGGAATTAACCTCGATGGCTATGGCTACACCTTC. Translated, it gives CASSPGINLDGYGYTF.

The V and J genes are TRBV7-2 and TRBJ1-5; D uncertain. Per the germline V gene, CDR1 is SGHTA and CDR2 is FQGNSA. The V end lost 5 bases, the J end lost 6 bases, and 11 bases lay between the germline ends. This CDR3 is 13 amino acids long. CDR3 DNA sequence: TGTGCCAGCAGCCCTGGATCTGCTCAGCCCCAGCATTTT. Its protein product is CASSPGSAQPQHF.

This clone is a singleton in its sample. V gene TRBV28 combines with J gene TRBJ1-2; no clear D gene. The V end was cut by 3 bases, the J end by 7 bases, with 12 bases between. This CDR3 contains 13 residues. Germline V gene data show CDR1 as MDHEN and CDR2 as SYDVKM. The CDR3 sequence is CASSLVNSRGYTF. In DNA form, the CDR3 reads TGTGCCAGCAGTTTGGTAAACAGTCGTGGCTACACCTTC.

The rearrangement uses TRBV15 and TRBJ1-5, with a possible D match to TRBD1 (5 bases). Per the germline V gene, CDR1 is LNHNV and CDR2 is YYDKDF (reference sequence). The CDR3 has 13 amino acids. With 6 bases removed from V and 4 bases from J, the gap between germline ends came to 10 bases. CDR3 DNA sequence: TGTGCCACCAGATTGGACATAAATCAGCCCCAGCATTTT. This translates into CATRLDINQPQHF.